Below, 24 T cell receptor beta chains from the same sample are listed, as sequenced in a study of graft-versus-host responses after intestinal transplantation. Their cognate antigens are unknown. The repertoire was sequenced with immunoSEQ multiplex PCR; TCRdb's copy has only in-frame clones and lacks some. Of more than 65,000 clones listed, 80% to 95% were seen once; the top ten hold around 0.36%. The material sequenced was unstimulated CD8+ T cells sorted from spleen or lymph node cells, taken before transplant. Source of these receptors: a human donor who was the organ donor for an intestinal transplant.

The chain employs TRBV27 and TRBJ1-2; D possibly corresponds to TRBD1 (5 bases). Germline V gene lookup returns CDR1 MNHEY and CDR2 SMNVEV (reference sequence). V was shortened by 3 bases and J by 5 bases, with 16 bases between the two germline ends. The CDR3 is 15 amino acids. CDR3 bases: TGTGCCAGCAGTTTGGTGGGGGGGGATTTTTATGGCTACACCTTC. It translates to CASSLVGGDFYGYTF.

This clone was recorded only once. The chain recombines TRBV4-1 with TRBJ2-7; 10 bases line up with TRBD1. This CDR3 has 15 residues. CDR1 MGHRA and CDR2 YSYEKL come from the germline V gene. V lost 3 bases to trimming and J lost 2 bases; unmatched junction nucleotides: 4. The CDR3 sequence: CASSQDRGTAYEQYF. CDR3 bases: TGCGCCAGCAGCCAGGACAGGGGGACCGCCTACGAGCAGTACTTC.

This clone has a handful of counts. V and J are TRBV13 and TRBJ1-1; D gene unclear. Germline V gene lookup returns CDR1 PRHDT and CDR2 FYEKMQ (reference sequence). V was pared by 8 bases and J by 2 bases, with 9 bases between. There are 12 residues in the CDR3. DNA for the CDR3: TGTGCCAGCGAGGGCTTCAACACTGAAGCTTTCTTT. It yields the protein CASEGFNTEAFF.

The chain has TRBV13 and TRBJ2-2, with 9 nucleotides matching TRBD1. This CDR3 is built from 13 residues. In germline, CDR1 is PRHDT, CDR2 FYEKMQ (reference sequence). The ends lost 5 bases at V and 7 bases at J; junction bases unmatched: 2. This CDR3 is CASSDRGGGELFF. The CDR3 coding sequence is TGTGCCAGCAGCGACAGGGGGGGCGGGGAGCTGTTTTTT.

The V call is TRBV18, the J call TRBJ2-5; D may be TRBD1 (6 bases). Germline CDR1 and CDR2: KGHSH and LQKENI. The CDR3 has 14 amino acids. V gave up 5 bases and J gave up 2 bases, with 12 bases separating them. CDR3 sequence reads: CASSSSRGQETQYF. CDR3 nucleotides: TGTGCCAGCTCATCCTCGAGGGGGCAAGAGACCCAGTACTTC.

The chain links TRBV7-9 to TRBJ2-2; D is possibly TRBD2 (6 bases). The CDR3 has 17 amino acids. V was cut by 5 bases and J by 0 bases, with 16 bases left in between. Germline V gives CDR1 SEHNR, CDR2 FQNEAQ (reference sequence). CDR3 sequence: CASSTSDGLTNTGELFF. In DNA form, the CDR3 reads TGTGCCAGCAGCACCAGTGACGGACTAACGAACACCGGGGAGCTGTTTTTT.

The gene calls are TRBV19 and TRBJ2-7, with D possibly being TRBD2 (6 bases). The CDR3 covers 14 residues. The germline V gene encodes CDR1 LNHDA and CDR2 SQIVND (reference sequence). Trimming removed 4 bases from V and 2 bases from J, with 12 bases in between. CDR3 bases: TGTGCCAGTAGTAGGAGGGGCAGCCCCTACGAGCAGTACTTC. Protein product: CASSRRGSPYEQYF. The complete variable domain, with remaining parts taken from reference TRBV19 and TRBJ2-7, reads DGGITQSPKYLFRKEGQNVTLSCEQNLNHDAMYWYRQDPGQGLRLIYYSQIVNDFQKGDIAEGYSVSREKKESFPLTVTSAQKNPTAFYLCASSRRGSPYEQYFGPGTRLTVT.

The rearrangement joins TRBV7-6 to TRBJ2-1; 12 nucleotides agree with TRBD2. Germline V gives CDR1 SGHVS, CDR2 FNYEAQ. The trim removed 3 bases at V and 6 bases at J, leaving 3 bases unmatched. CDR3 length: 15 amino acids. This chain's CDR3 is CASSFTSGGTNEQFF. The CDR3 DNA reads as TGTGCCAGCAGCTTTACTAGCGGGGGGACCAATGAGCAGTTCTTC. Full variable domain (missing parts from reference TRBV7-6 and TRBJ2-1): GAGVSQSPRYKVTKRGQDVALRCDPISGHVSLYWYRQALGQGPEFLTYFNYEAQQDKSGLPNDRFSAERPEGSISTLTIQRTEQRDSAMYRCASSFTSGGTNEQFFGPGTRLTVL.

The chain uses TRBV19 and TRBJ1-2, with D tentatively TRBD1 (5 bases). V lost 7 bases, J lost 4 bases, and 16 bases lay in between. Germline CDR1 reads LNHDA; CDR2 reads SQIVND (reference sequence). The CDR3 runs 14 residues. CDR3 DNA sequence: TGTGCCAGTAACCCCGGGACTGCATTCTATGGCTACACCTTC. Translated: CASNPGTAFYGYTF.

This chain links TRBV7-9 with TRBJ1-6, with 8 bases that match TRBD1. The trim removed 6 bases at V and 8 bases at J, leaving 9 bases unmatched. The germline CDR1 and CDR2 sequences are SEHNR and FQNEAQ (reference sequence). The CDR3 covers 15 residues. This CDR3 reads CASRRRDRRDSPLHF. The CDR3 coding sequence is TGTGCCAGCAGGCGAAGGGACAGGAGGGATTCACCCCTCCACTTT.

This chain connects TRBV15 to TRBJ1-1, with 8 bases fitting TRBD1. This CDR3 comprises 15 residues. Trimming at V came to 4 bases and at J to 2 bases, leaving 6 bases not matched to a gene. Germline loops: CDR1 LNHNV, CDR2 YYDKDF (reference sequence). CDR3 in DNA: TGTGCCACCAGCAAGCGGACAGGGTTAAACACTGAAGCTTTCTTT. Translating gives CATSKRTGLNTEAFF.

CDR3 bases: TGCGCCAGCAGCCAAGCTTCCAGCGGCAATGAGCAGTTCTTC. Amino acids: CASSQASSGNEQFF. This chain uses TRBV4-1 with TRBJ2-1; perhaps TRBD2 as D (5 bases). Trimming pared 1 base from V and 6 bases from J, leaving 10 bases between. CDR1 is MGHRA and CDR2 is YSYEKL in the germline V gene. This CDR3 contains 14 residues.

CDR3 bases: TGTGCTAGTGTCTCGGACAGGGGAGGTGGGGATACGCAGTATTTT. This encodes CASVSDRGGGDTQYF. The chain is built from TRBV12-5 and TRBJ2-3, with TRBD1 matching 9 bases. CDR1 is LGHNT, CDR2 FRNRAP, per germline. The CDR3 spans 15 residues. Germline trimming cut 7 bases from V and 6 bases from J; bases unmatched to any gene: 11.

The CDR3 sequence is CASSLLRQGAYEQYF. The CDR3 DNA reads TGTGCCAGTAGTCTACTAAGGCAGGGGGCCTACGAGCAGTACTTC. The chain has TRBV19 and TRBJ2-7; 7 bases match TRBD1. The CDR3 loop spans 15 amino acids. The V and J ends lost 5 bases and 2 bases, in that order; junction bases with no gene match: 9. From germline, CDR1 is LNHDA and CDR2 SQIVND (reference sequence).

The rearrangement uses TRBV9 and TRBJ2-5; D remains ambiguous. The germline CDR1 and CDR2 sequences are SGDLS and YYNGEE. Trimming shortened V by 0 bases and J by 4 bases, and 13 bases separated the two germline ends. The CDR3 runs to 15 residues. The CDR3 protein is CASSVGGTPPETQYF. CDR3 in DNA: TGTGCCAGCAGCGTAGGAGGTACCCCCCCAGAGACCCAGTACTTC.

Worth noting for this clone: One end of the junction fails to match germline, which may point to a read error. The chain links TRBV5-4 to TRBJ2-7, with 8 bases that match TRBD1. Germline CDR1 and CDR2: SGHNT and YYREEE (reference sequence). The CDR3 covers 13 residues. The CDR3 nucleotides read TGTGCCAGCAGTTTGGACAGGGTCGACGAGCAGTACTTC. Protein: CASSLDRVDEQYF.

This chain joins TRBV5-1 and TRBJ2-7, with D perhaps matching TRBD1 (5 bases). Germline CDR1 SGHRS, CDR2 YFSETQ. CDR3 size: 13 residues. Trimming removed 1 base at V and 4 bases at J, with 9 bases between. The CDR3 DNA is TGCGCCAGCAGCTTGTCTCAGGGTTACGAGCAGTACTTC. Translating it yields CASSLSQGYEQYF.

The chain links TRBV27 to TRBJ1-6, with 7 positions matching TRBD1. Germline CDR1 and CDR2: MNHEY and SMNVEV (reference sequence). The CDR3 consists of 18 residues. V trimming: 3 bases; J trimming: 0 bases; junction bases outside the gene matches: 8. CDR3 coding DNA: TGTGCCAGCAGTTTCCTCAGGGGGACGAGCTCCTATAATTCACCCCTCCACTTT. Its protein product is CASSFLRGTSSYNSPLHF.

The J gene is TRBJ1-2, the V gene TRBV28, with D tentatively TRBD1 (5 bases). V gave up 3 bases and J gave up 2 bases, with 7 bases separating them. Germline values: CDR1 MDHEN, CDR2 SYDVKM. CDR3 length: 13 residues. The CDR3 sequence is CASSLAGNYGYTF. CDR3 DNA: TGTGCCAGCAGTTTGGCAGGGAACTATGGCTACACCTTC.

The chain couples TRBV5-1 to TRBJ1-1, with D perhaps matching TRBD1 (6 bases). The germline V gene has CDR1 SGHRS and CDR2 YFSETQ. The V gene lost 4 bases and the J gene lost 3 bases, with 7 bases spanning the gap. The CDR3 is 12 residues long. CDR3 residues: CASSGGHTEAFF. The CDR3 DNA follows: TGCGCCAGCAGCGGGGGCCACACTGAAGCTTTCTTT. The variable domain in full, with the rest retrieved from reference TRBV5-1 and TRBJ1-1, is KAGVTQTPRYLIKTRGQQVTLSCSPISGHRSVSWYQQTPGQGLQFLFEYFSETQRNKGNFPGRFSGRQFSNSRSEMNVSTLELGDSALYLCASSGGHTEAFFGQGTRLTVV.

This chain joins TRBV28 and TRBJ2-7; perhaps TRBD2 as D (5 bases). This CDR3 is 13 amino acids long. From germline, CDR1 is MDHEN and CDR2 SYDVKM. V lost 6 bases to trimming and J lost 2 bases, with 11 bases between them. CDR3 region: CASSQREAYEQYF. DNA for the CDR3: TGTGCCAGCAGCCAGAGGGAAGCCTACGAGCAGTACTTC.

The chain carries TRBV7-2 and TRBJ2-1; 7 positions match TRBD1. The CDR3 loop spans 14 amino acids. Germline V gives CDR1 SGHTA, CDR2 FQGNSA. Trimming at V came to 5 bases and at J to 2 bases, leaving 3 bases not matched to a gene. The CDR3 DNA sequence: TGTGCCAGCAGCCTGACAGGGCCCTACAATGAGCAGTTCTTC. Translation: CASSLTGPYNEQFF.

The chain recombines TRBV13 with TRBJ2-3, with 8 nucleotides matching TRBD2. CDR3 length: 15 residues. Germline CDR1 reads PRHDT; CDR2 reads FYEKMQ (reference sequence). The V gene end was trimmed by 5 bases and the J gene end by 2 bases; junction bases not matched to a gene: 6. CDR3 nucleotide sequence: TGTGCCAGCAGCGTGAGCGGGGGTCTCACAGATACGCAGTATTTT. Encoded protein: CASSVSGGLTDTQYF.

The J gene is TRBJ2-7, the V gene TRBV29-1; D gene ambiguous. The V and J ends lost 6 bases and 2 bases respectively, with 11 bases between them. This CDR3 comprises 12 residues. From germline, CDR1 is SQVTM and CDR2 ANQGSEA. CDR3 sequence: CSVFSETYEQYF. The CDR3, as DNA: TGCAGCGTCTTCTCAGAAACCTACGAGCAGTACTTC.